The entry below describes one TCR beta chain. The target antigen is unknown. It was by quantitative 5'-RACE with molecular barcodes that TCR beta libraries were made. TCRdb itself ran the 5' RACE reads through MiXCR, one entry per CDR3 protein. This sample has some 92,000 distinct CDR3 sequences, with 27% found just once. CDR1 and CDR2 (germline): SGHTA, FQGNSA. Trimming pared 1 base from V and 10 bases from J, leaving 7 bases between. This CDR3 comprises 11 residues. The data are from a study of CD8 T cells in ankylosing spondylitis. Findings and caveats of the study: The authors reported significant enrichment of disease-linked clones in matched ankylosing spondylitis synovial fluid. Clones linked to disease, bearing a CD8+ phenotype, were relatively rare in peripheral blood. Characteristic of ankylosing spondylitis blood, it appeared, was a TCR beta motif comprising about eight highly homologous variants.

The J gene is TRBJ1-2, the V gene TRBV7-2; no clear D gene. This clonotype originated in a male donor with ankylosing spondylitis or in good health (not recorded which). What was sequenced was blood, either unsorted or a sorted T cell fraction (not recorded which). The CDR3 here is CASSLVSYYTF. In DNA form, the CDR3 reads TGTGCCAGCAGCTTAGTTTCGTACTACACCTTC. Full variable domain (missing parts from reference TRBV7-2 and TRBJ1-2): GAGVSQSPSNKVTEKGKDVELRCDPISGHTALYWYRQSLGQGLEFLIYFQGNSAPDKSGLPSDRFSAERTGGSVSTLTIQRTQQEDSAVYLCASSLVSYYTFGSGTRLTVV.